The following is a T cell receptor (beta chain) sequence with its context. This CDR3 contains 15 residues. Germline V gene lookup returns CDR1 LGHNA and CDR2 YSLEER. The V end was cut by 1 base, the J end by 3 bases, with 9 bases between. TCRdb keeps only in-frame clones here, not all; method: immunoSEQ multiplex PCR. The table shows around 94,000 clones, with roughly 86% occurring only once. The data originate from a study of control samples from healthy donors and cancer patients. Specimen: blood. The sequence was obtained from a woman aged 45-65 years in good health. J is TRBJ2-2 and V is TRBV4-3; D unresolved. The CDR3: CASSQGHRDTGELFF. DNA of the CDR3: TGCGCCAGCAGCCAAGGGCACCGGGACACCGGGGAGCTGTTTTTT.